This TCR beta chain was observed in a study of graft-versus-host responses after intestinal transplantation. The repertoire was sequenced with immunoSEQ multiplex PCR; TCRdb's copy has only in-frame clones and lacks some. The sample comprises 90,000 to 95,000 clones, around nine tenths of which are singletons, and about 6.3% rests with the top ten. Comment on this clone: Its antigen remains unidentified.

The V end lost 6 bases, the J end lost 3 bases, and 11 bases lay between the germline ends. CDR3 length: 13 amino acids. Germline CDR1 SNHLY, CDR2 FYNNEI. Sequencing was performed on unstimulated CD8+ T cells sorted from spleen or lymph node cells, taken before intestinal transplant. The chain recombines TRBV2 with TRBJ2-5, with no clear D. The clonotype originates from a human donor who received an intestinal transplant. CDR3 DNA: TGTGCCAGCAGCTCGACCACCAAAGAGACCCAGTACTTC. Translation gives CASSSTTKETQYF.